The 30 T cell receptor beta chains below all came from one sample that was sequenced in a study of TIL therapy for anti-PD-1-resistant metastatic lung cancer. The libraries were made with immunoSEQ v3. The assay was immunoSEQ multiplex PCR, and TCRdb's table has in-frame clones only and misses some. The sample holds about 52,000 clones; 65% to 80% are singletons and the top ten take under 5.5%. Time point given: pre-treatment sample, taken before nivolumab and TIL therapy. Sequencing was performed on blood, taken at baseline. The receptors originated from a woman aged 30 to 85 with non-small cell lung cancer.

V is TRBV6-6 and J is TRBJ1-1; unclear D gene. Germline V gives CDR1 MNHNY, CDR2 SVGAGI (reference sequence). V was cut by 5 bases and J by 7 bases, with 11 bases left in between. The CDR3 totals 12 residues. CDR3 nucleotides: TGTGCCAGCAGTCGACTGCGGGGTGAAGCTTTCTTT. Protein product: CASSRLRGEAFF.

The V and J genes are TRBV11-3 and TRBJ2-1, with 10 bases aligning to TRBD2. The CDR3 loop spans 16 amino acids. Germline CDR1 is SGHNT and CDR2 is YENEEA. V lost 0 bases to trimming and J lost 4 bases; unmatched junction nucleotides: 3. The CDR3 DNA is TGTGCCAGCAGCTTAGAGGGGACTAGCGTATACAATGAGCAGTTCTTC. This sequence encodes CASSLEGTSVYNEQFF.

V usage is TRBV19 and J usage is TRBJ2-2; D gene unclear. Germline V gene sequence: CDR1 LNHDA, CDR2 SQIVND (reference sequence). This CDR3 region has 14 residues. Deletions cut 3 bases from V and 1 base from J, with 6 bases between. The CDR3 here is CASSISKNTGELFF. The CDR3 nucleotides read TGTGCCAGTAGTATTTCCAAGAACACCGGGGAGCTGTTTTTT.

The CDR3 here is CASSSGRNNSPLHF. CDR3 DNA sequence: TGCGCCAGCAGCTCAGGACGGAATAATTCACCCCTCCACTTT. V usage is TRBV5-1 and J usage is TRBJ1-6, with no clear D. Trimming took off 3 bases at V and 5 bases at J, with 9 bases between the two ends. The CDR3 totals 14 residues. Germline lookup yields CDR1 SGHRS and CDR2 YFSETQ.

The genes are TRBV28 and TRBJ2-5; possibly TRBD2 for D (6 bases). Germline V gene lookup returns CDR1 MDHEN and CDR2 SYDVKM. The CDR3 runs 15 residues. Trimming pared 2 bases from V and 6 bases from J, leaving 16 bases between. CDR3 nucleotides: TGTGCCAGCAGTTTACTTGATAGCGGCATGAAGACCCAGTACTTC. Translating gives CASSLLDSGMKTQYF.

In its sample, this clone was seen a few times. J is TRBJ1-5 and V is TRBV19, with D possibly matching TRBD1 (5 bases). The CDR3 covers 13 residues. The V end lost 7 bases, the J end lost 3 bases, and 10 bases lay between the germline ends. The germline gives CDR1 LNHDA, CDR2 SQIVND (reference sequence). The DNA of the CDR3 is TGTGCCAGTATAGGACAATTCAATCAGCCCCAGCATTTT. This translates into CASIGQFNQPQHF. Full variable domain (missing parts from reference TRBV19 and TRBJ1-5): DGGITQSPKYLFRKEGQNVTLSCEQNLNHDAMYWYRQDPGQGLRLIYYSQIVNDFQKGDIAEGYSVSREKKESFPLTVTSAQKNPTAFYLCASIGQFNQPQHFGDGTRLSIL.

The rearrangement uses TRBV10-3 and TRBJ1-1; 10 bases match TRBD1. CDR1 ENHRY and CDR2 SYGVKD come from the germline V gene. The V and J ends lost 6 bases and 4 bases, in that order; junction bases with no gene match: 5. This CDR3 comprises 14 residues. The CDR3 loop reads CAIRPGQGFTEAFF. The CDR3 DNA sequence: TGTGCCATCAGGCCGGGACAGGGGTTCACTGAAGCTTTCTTT.

V gene TRBV18 combines with J gene TRBJ1-3, with TRBD1 matching over 8 bases. The ends lost 1 base at V and 3 bases at J; junction bases unmatched: 2. The CDR3 is 15 residues long. CDR1 and CDR2 from the germline V gene are KGHSH and LQKENI. The CDR3, as DNA: TGTGCCAGCTCACCACGAGACAGGGGTGGAAACACCATATATTTT. It yields the protein CASSPRDRGGNTIYF.

The chain links TRBV15 to TRBJ2-7, with D tentatively TRBD2 (5 bases). The CDR3 loop spans 13 amino acids. Deletions cut 2 bases from V and 7 bases from J, with 12 bases between. Germline assignment: CDR1 LNHNV and CDR2 YYDKDF (reference sequence). CDR3 region: CATSRPNRREQYF. In DNA form, the CDR3 reads TGTGCCACCAGCAGACCGAACCGGAGGGAGCAGTACTTC.

The chain joins TRBV19 to TRBJ2-3; the match to TRBD1 covers 7 bases. The CDR3 length is 15 residues. In germline, CDR1 is LNHDA, CDR2 SQIVND (reference sequence). Trimming cost V 4 bases and J 2 bases; bases outside gene matches: 6. CDR3 amino acids: CASSKTGQITDTQYF. CDR3 DNA: TGTGCCAGTAGTAAAACGGGACAGATCACAGATACGCAGTATTTT. Full variable domain (rest looked up from reference TRBV19 and TRBJ2-3): DGGITQSPKYLFRKEGQNVTLSCEQNLNHDAMYWYRQDPGQGLRLIYYSQIVNDFQKGDIAEGYSVSREKKESFPLTVTSAQKNPTAFYLCASSKTGQITDTQYFGPGTRLTVL.

This CDR3 is CASSFEAFGYEQYF. The CDR3 DNA sequence: TGTGCCAGCAGTTTCGAGGCTTTTGGCTACGAGCAGTACTTC. The V gene is TRBV27, the J gene TRBJ2-7; D unresolved. The V end lost 3 bases, the J end lost 3 bases, and 12 bases lay between the germline ends. The CDR3 length is 14 residues. The germline gives CDR1 MNHEY, CDR2 SMNVEV (reference sequence).

This clone has just a few counts. Written as DNA, the CDR3 is TGTGCCAGCAGCGTAGATGGGACAGGGGATCAGCCCCAGCATTTT. This encodes CASSVDGTGDQPQHF. The chain uses TRBV9 and TRBJ1-5, with 10 bases matching TRBD1. The J segment lost 5 bases and the V segment lost 0 bases, leaving 2 bases of the junction unmatched. CDR3 length equals 15 residues. Germline V gene data show CDR1 as SGDLS and CDR2 as YYNGEE.

The chain couples TRBV28 to TRBJ2-7; 7 bases agree with TRBD1. This CDR3 has 14 residues. Per germline, CDR1 MDHEN and CDR2 SYDVKM. V dropped 6 bases and J dropped 0; count of bases not matched to a gene: 5. CDR3 nucleotide sequence: TGTGCCAGCAGGGGGACAGACTCCTCCTACGAGCAGTACTTC. Residues: CASRGTDSSYEQYF.

This chain connects TRBV18 to TRBJ2-3; no definite D call. V was clipped by 3 bases and J by 2 bases, with 3 bases between them. The CDR3 totals 12 residues. Germline V gene lookup returns CDR1 KGHSH and CDR2 LQKENI. The CDR3 bases are TGTGCCAGCTCACCTTTCACAGATACGCAGTATTTT. It translates to CASSPFTDTQYF.

The CDR3 DNA follows: TGTGCCAGCAGTTCCCATAGCGGGACAGGCGGAACGCCGAGTCGCGGCTACACCTTC. This gives the protein CASSSHSGTGGTPSRGYTF. The chain carries TRBV28 and TRBJ1-2, with 8 bases identical to TRBD1. The CDR3 has 19 residues. Germline V gene lookup returns CDR1 MDHEN and CDR2 SYDVKM. J gave up 8 bases and V 4 bases, and 24 bases lay outside the gene matches.

The table lists this clone with a few counts. The V call is TRBV6-1, the J call TRBJ2-7, with a tentative D call TRBD1 (6 bases). Germline CDR1 reads MNHNS; CDR2 reads SASEGT. V dropped 5 bases and J dropped 3 bases, with 17 bases sitting between them. The CDR3 extends over 15 amino acids. CDR3 nucleotide sequence: TGTGCCAGCAGTCAAGGTGACAGGAGTGTCTACGAGCAGTACTTC. It translates to CASSQGDRSVYEQYF.

J is TRBJ2-5 and V is TRBV30, with 10 bases matching TRBD2. The J call may be faulty, since TRBJ2-7 better matches the DNA end. Germline V gene lookup returns CDR1 GTSNPN and CDR2 SVGIG (reference sequence). The CDR3 runs 19 residues. CDR3 in amino acids: CAWTPTGLSSGGESYEQYF. The CDR3 DNA sequence: TGTGCCTGGACCCCGACAGGGCTCTCTAGCGGGGGTGAGTCCTACGAGCAGTACTTC.

The V and J genes are TRBV10-2 and TRBJ1-1; D call uncertain. CDR1 is WSHSY and CDR2 is SAAADI in the germline V gene. The V gene lost 0 bases and the J gene lost 11 bases, with 7 bases spanning the gap. The CDR3 runs to 11 residues. The CDR3 DNA sequence: TGCGCCAGCAGTGAGTCACGATTGGCTTTCTTT. It specifies CASSESRLAFF.

This chain connects TRBV5-1 to TRBJ2-1; 8 positions agree with TRBD1. The length of the CDR3 is 16 residues. Germline CDR1 reads SGHRS; CDR2 reads YFSETQ. Losses at the gene ends were 2 bases for V and 3 bases for J; bases not matched to a gene: 7. DNA of the CDR3: TGCGCCAGCAGCTTCGGACAGGGTCATCACTACAATGAGCAGTTCTTC. As protein: CASSFGQGHHYNEQFF.

The rearrangement joins TRBV7-9 to TRBJ2-3, with 8 bases aligning to TRBD2. The CDR3 is made up of 14 amino acids. Germline CDR1 and CDR2: SEHNR and FQNEAQ (reference sequence). Germline trimming cut 5 bases from V and 0 bases from J; bases unmatched to any gene: 1. CDR3 nucleotide sequence: TGTGCCAGCAGCAGGACTAGCAGCACAGATACGCAGTATTTT. This translates into CASSRTSSTDTQYF.

The rearrangement joins TRBV13 to TRBJ1-1; 7 positions match TRBD1. This CDR3 spans 15 amino acids. Per the germline V gene, CDR1 is PRHDT and CDR2 is FYEKMQ (reference sequence). Losses at the gene ends were 5 bases for V and 3 bases for J; bases not matched to a gene: 9. The CDR3 bases are TGTGCCAGCAGCCCTGGACAGGCCTCGGACACTGAAGCTTTCTTT. Protein sequence: CASSPGQASDTEAFF.

This chain connects TRBV4-1 to TRBJ2-7, with D tentatively TRBD2 (6 bases). This CDR3 has 16 residues. Between the trimmed V and J ends, which lost 1 base and 3 bases, there was a span of 16 bases. Germline CDR1 is MGHRA and CDR2 is YSYEKL. The CDR3 spells CASSQVGLGSGYEQYF. The CDR3, as DNA: TGCGCCAGCAGCCAAGTAGGTCTCGGGAGCGGCTACGAGCAGTACTTC.

The J gene is TRBJ2-6, the V gene TRBV28; perhaps TRBD2 as D (5 bases). The CDR3 runs to 14 residues. Trimming shortened V by 10 bases and J by 0 bases, and 10 bases separated the two germline ends. The germline gives CDR1 MDHEN, CDR2 SYDVKM. DNA of the CDR3: TGTGCCACAAGGAGGAGCTCTGGGGCCAACGTCCTGACTTTC. Its protein product is CATRRSSGANVLTF.

This clone was seen once. CDR3 sequence reads: CASSYRDRDLNYGYTF. The DNA of the CDR3 is TGTGCCAGCAGTTACCGGGACAGGGACCTTAACTATGGCTACACCTTC. This chain connects TRBV6-6 to TRBJ1-2; 9 bases are a match to TRBD1. Losses at the gene ends were 2 bases for V and 1 base for J; bases not matched to a gene: 5. Germline lookup yields CDR1 MNHNY and CDR2 SVGAGI (reference sequence). The CDR3 is 16 residues long.

The chain joins TRBV10-3 to TRBJ2-3; TRBD2 aligns across 11 bases. Germline CDR1 and CDR2: ENHRY and SYGVKD. There are 14 residues in the CDR3. Unmatched junction bases numbered 5, after V lost 10 bases and J lost 2 bases. As DNA, the CDR3 is TGTGCCACCCAACTAGCGGGAGTCACAGATACGCAGTATTTT. This translates into CATQLAGVTDTQYF.

The chain uses TRBV5-5 and TRBJ1-5, with D maybe TRBD1 (5 bases). V was pared by 0 bases and J by 0 bases, with 7 bases between. The CDR3 is 15 residues long. From germline, CDR1 is SGHKS and CDR2 YYEKEE (reference sequence). CDR3 DNA: TGTGCCAGCAGCTTGGGACAGCTTAGCAATCAGCCCCAGCATTTT. Translation gives CASSLGQLSNQPQHF. Supplemented by reference TRBV5-5 and TRBJ1-5, the full variable domain reads DAGVTQSPTHLIKTRGQQVTLRCSPISGHKSVSWYQQVLGQGPQFIFQYYEKEERGRGNFPDRFSARQFPNYSSELNVNALLLGDSALYLCASSLGQLSNQPQHFGDGTRLSIL.

This rearrangement joins TRBV5-1 to TRBJ1-2; 8 bases line up with TRBD1. The CDR3 consists of 12 residues. The V and J ends lost 3 bases and 6 bases, in that order; junction bases with no gene match: 1. Looked up from germline, CDR1 is SGHRS and CDR2 is YFSETQ. CDR3 protein: CASSSQGDGYTF. The CDR3 DNA reads TGCGCCAGCAGCTCACAGGGGGATGGCTACACCTTC.

The V and J genes are TRBV5-1 and TRBJ2-2; 8 bases fit TRBD1. J lost 4 bases, V lost 4 bases, and 6 bases had no gene match. Germline loops: CDR1 SGHRS, CDR2 YFSETQ. There are 15 residues in the CDR3. As DNA, the CDR3 is TGCGCCAGCAGCATTACGACAGGGGTCACCGGGGAGCTGTTTTTT. Translating it yields CASSITTGVTGELFF.

The rearrangement joins TRBV11-2 to TRBJ1-1; 8 bases map to TRBD1. The CDR3 has 15 amino acids. The germline V gene has CDR1 SGHAT and CDR2 FQNNGV. J was trimmed by 7 bases and V by 5 bases; bases with no gene match: 12. The chain's CDR3 is CASSRQGQVEGEAFF. The DNA of the CDR3 is TGTGCCAGCAGCCGACAGGGGCAAGTTGAGGGTGAAGCTTTCTTT.

This clone was seen only a few times. This rearrangement joins TRBV19 to TRBJ1-5; 8 nucleotides match TRBD1. With 5 bases clipped from V and 5 bases from J, the junction kept 2 bases outside the gene matches. Germline lookup yields CDR1 LNHDA and CDR2 SQIVND (reference sequence). This CDR3 is built from 13 residues. DNA for the CDR3: TGTGCCAGTAGTCAGGACAGGGATCAGCCCCAGCATTTT. Protein sequence: CASSQDRDQPQHF.